Listed below are T cell receptor beta chains from one sample, sequenced in a study of blood T cells in healthy people across ages. TCRdb redid the calling of the 5' RACE reads with MiXCR, one entry per CDR3 protein. The data show approximately 2,000,000 distinct CDR3 sequences, around 42% seen once. Sequencing was done on a sample of blood. The receptors derive from a human donor in good health. The CDR3 runs from the conserved cysteine through the conserved F or W. A D gene is named only where the DNA matches it firmly. Only part of the rows carry a size: once, few, many, or a class if the clone is expanded.

>TRBJ2-7|TRBV29-1|many|NA
TGCAGCGTTGCATGGACGTCGAGCTCCTACGAGCAGTACTTC
CSVAWTSSSYEQYF
>TRBJ1-2|TRBV29-1|NA|NA
TGCAGCGTTGATTCCGCGAGTTCGGCGGGCGGCTACACCTTC
CSVDSASSAGGYTF
>TRBJ2-3|TRBV29-1|NA|TRBD2
TGCAGCCCCATGGGACTAGCGGGGAACACAGATACGCAGTATTTT
CSPMGLAGNTDTQYF
>TRBJ1-2|TRBV2|many|NA
TGTGCCAGCAGCGTAGGCAGGGGCGCCTATGGCTACACCTTC
CASSVGRGAYGYTF
>TRBJ2-7|TRBV5-1|NA|TRBD1
TGCGCCAGCAGTGACCTAGGGGGCTTCGACGAGCAGTACTTC
CASSDLGGFDEQYF
>TRBJ1-2|TRBV20-1|NA|NA
TGCAGTGCTAGAGATCCCGGTACCAGTATCGTTAACTATGGCTACACCTTC
CSARDPGTSIVNYGYTF
>TRBJ2-7|TRBV4-1|few|NA
TGCGCCAGCGCCTCGGTATCCAAATACGAGCAGTACTTC
CASASVSKYEQYF
>TRBJ2-7|TRBV2|NA|NA
TGTGCCAGCAGTGACGGGTACTCCTACGAGCAGTACTTC
CASSDGYSYEQYF
>TRBJ1-6|TRBV7-9|NA|NA
TGTGCCAGCAGCCCCCCCCTTATCGAGTTGGGTTCACCCCTCCACTTT
CASSPPLIELGSPLHF
>TRBJ2-2|TRBV3-1|many|NA
TGTGCCAGCAGCGGCAGGGCCGGGGAGCTGTTTTTT
CASSGRAGELFF
>TRBJ1-4|TRBV5-1|NA|NA
TGCGCCAGCAGCTCGTCACGAGGGCTAGGCGAAAAACTGTTTTTT
CASSSSRGLGEKLFF
>TRBJ2-4|TRBV28|NA|NA
TGTGCTCATGGGGTAGCCAAAAACATTCAGTACTTC
CAHGVAKNIQYF
>TRBJ2-7|TRBV5-5|few|NA
TGTGCCAGCAGCTCCCCGGTTCGAAAAAACTACGAGCAGTACTTC
CASSSPVRKNYEQYF
>TRBJ2-7|TRBV29-1|many|NA
TGCAGCGTTGAAGCTGGTGGGGGGCTGAACTACGAGCAGTACTTC
CSVEAGGGLNYEQYF
>TRBJ1-2|TRBV7-8|NA|NA
TGTGCCAGCAGCTCCTCCCCGTTGTACCTGAACTATGGCTACACCTTC
CASSSSPLYLNYGYTF
>TRBJ2-1|TRBV29-1|NA|NA
TGCAGCGTTTTTGGAGGAATCTCCTACAATGAGCAGTTCTTC
CSVFGGISYNEQFF
>TRBJ1-5|TRBV20-1|NA|NA
TGCAGTGCTAGAGATAGCGCGGGAGTCAATCAGCCCCAGCATTTT
CSARDSAGVNQPQHF
>TRBJ2-4|TRBV20-1|many|NA
TGCAGTGCGGGTAGGACGAGCAGGGACATTCAGTACTTC
CSAGRTSRDIQYF
>TRBJ2-2|TRBV12-3/TRBV12-4|few|NA
TGTGCCAGCACCCAAGAGGCAGAAGCGAACACCGGGGAGCTGTTTTTT
CASTQEAEANTGELFF
>TRBJ2-5|TRBV3-1|NA|NA
TGTGCCAGCAGCCAGTATATCGCTAACCAAGGGACCCAGTACTTC
CASSQYIANQGTQYF
>TRBJ2-3|TRBV5-1|NA|TRBD2
TGCGCCAGCAGCTTTGGACTAGCGGCTAGCACAGATACGCAGTATTTT
CASSFGLAASTDTQYF
>TRBJ1-1|TRBV12-5|few|NA
TGTGCTAGTGGTTTGTCCTGGGCAGAGAACACTGAAGCTTTCTTT
CASGLSWAENTEAFF